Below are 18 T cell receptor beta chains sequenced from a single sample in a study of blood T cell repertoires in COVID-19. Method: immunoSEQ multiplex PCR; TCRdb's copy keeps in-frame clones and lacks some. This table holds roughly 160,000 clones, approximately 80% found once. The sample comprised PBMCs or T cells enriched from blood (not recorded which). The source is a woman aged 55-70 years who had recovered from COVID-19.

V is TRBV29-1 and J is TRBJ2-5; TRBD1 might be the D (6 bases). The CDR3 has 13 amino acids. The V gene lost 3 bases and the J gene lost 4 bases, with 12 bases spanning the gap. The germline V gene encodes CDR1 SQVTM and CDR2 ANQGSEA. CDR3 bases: TGCAGCGTTGAGCTGCAGGGGCTAGAGACCCAGTACTTC. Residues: CSVELQGLETQYF.

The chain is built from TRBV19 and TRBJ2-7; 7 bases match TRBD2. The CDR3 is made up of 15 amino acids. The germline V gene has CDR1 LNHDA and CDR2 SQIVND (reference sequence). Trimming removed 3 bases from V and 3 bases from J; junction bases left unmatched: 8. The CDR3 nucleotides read TGTGCCAGTAGTATTTCCGCGGGAGTCTTCTACGAGCAGTACTTC. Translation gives CASSISAGVFYEQYF.

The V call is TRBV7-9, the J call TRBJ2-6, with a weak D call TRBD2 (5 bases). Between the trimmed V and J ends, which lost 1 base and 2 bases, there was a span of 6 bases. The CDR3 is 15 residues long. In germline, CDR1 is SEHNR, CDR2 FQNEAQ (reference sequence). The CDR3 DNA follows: TGTGCCAGCAGCTTAGAGAGGGCTGGGGCCAACGTCCTGACTTTC. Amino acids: CASSLERAGANVLTF.

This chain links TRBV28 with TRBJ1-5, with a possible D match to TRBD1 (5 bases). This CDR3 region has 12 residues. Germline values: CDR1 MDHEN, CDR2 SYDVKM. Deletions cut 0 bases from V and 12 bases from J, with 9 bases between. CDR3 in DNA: TGTGCCAGCAGTTTATGGGATAGGGGCCAGCATTTT. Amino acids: CASSLWDRGQHF. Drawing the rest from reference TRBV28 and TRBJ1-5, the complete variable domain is DVKVTQSSRYLVKRTGEKVFLECVQDMDHENMFWYRQDPGLGLRLIYFSYDVKMKEKGDIPEGYSVSREKKERFSLILESASTNQTSMYLCASSLWDRGQHFGDGTRLSIL.

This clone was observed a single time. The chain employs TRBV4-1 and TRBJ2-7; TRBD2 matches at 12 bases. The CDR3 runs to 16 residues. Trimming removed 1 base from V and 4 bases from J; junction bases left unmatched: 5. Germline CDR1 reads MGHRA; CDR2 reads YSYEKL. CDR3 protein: CASSQASTSGRYEQYF. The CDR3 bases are TGCGCCAGCAGCCAAGCATCGACTAGCGGGAGATACGAGCAGTACTTC.

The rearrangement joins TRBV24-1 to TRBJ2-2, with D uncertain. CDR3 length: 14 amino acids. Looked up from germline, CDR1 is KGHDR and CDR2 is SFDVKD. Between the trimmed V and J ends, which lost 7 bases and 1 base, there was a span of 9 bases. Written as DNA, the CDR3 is TGTGCCACCAGAAATACGGGGAACACCGGGGAGCTGTTTTTT. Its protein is CATRNTGNTGELFF.

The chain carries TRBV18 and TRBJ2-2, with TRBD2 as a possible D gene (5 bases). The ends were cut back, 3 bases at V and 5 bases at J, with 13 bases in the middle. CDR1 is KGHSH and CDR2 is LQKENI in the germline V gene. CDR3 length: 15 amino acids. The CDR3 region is CASSPALPGTGELFF. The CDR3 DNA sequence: TGTGCCAGCTCACCGGCCCTCCCGGGGACCGGGGAGCTGTTTTTT.

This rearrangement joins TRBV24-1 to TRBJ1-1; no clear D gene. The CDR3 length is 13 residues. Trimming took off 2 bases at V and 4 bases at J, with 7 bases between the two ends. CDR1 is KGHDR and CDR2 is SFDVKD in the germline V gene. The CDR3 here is CATSDSAGTEAFF. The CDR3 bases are TGTGCCACCAGTGATTCCGCGGGCACTGAAGCTTTCTTT.

The DNA of the CDR3 is TGTGCCAGTAGTATTATGGCCAGGCTGGATTCACCCCTCCACTTT. This encodes CASSIMARLDSPLHF. This chain uses TRBV19 with TRBJ1-6; D gene unclear. CDR1 is LNHDA, CDR2 SQIVND, per germline (reference sequence). The V and J ends lost 3 bases and 8 bases respectively, with 14 bases between them. There are 15 residues in the CDR3. Complete variable domain (other parts from reference TRBV19 and TRBJ1-6): DGGITQSPKYLFRKEGQNVTLSCEQNLNHDAMYWYRQDPGQGLRLIYYSQIVNDFQKGDIAEGYSVSREKKESFPLTVTSAQKNPTAFYLCASSIMARLDSPLHFGNGTRLTVT.

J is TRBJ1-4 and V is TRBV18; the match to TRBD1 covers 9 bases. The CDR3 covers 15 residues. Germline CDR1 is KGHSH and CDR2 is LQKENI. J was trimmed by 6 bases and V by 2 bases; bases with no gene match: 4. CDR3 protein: CASSPGQGRDEKLFF. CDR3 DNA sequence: TGTGCCAGCTCACCAGGACAGGGGAGAGATGAAAAACTGTTTTTT.

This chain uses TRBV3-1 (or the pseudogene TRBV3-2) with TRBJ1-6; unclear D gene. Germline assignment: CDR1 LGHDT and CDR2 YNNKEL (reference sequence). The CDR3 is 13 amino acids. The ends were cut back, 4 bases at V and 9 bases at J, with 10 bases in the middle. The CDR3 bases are TGTGCCAGCAGCCGGGTCAGGCGTTCACCCCTCCACTTT. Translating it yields CASSRVRRSPLHF.

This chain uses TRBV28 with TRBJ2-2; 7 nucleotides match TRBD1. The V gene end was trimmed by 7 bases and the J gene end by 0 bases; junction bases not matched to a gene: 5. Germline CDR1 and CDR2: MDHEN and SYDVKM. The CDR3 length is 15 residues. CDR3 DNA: TGTGCCAGCAACTGGGGGACAGCGAACACCGGGGAGCTGTTTTTT. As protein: CASNWGTANTGELFF.

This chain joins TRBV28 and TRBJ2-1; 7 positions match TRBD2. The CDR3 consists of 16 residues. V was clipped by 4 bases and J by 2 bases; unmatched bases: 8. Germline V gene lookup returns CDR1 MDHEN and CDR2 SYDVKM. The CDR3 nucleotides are TGTGCCAGCAGTTCTAGCGCGGGAGTCGCCTACAATGAGCAGTTCTTC. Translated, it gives CASSSSAGVAYNEQFF.

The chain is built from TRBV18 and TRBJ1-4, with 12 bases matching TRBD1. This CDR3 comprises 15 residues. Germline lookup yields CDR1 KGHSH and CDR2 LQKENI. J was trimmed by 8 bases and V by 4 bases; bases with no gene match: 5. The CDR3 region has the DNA TGTGCCAGCTCACGGGGACAGGGGGCAGAAGAAAAACTGTTTTTT. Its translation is CASSRGQGAEEKLFF.

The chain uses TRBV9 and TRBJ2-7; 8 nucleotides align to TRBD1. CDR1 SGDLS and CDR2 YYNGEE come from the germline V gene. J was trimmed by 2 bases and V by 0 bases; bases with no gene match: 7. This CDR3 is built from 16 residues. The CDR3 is CASSVDSGGAPYEQYF. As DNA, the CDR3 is TGTGCCAGCAGCGTAGATTCAGGGGGCGCCCCCTACGAGCAGTACTTC.

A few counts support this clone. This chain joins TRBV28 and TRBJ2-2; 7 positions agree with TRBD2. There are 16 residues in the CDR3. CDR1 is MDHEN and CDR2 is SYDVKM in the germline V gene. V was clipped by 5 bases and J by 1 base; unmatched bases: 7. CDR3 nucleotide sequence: TGTGCCAGCAGTCTCATAGCGGGCTTGAACACCGGGGAGCTGTTTTTT. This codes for CASSLIAGLNTGELFF.

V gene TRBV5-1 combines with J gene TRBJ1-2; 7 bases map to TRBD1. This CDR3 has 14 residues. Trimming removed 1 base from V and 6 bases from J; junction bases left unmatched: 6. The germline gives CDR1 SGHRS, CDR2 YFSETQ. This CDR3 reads CASSLSGTDNGYTF. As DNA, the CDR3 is TGCGCCAGCAGCTTGTCCGGGACAGACAATGGCTACACCTTC.

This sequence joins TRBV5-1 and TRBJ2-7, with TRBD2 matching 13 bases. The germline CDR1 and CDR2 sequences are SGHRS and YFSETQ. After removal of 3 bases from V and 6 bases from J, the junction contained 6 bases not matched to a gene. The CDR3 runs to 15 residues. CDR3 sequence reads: CASSSGLAGAGEQYF. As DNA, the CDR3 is TGCGCCAGCAGCTCAGGACTAGCGGGAGCGGGCGAGCAGTACTTC. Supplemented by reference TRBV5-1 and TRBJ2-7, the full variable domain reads KAGVTQTPRYLIKTRGQQVTLSCSPISGHRSVSWYQQTPGQGLQFLFEYFSETQRNKGNFPGRFSGRQFSNSRSEMNVSTLELGDSALYLCASSSGLAGAGEQYFGPGTRLTVT.